The rows below give T cell receptor beta chains drawn from one sample of a study of T cells after yellow fever vaccination. TCRdb re-called the 5' RACE reads with MiXCR, one entry per CDR3 protein. Here the sample spans some 340,000 distinct CDR3 sequences, about 10% being singletons. The sample consisted of CD4+ T cells sorted from PBMCs, taken 45 days after the yellow fever booster vaccination. The receptor source for this set is a man aged 18 to 29 who received the YFV17D yellow fever vaccine. The CDR3 runs from the conserved cysteine through the conserved F or W. D genes are given only for firm matches. Not every row has a clone size; where given, it reads once, few, many or a size class.

cdr3_aa: CARLQGLPYEQYF
cdr3_nt: TGTGCCAGGTTACAGGGGCTCCCCTACGAGCAGTACTTC
v_call: TRBV19
j_call: TRBJ2-7
clone_size: NA
d_call: TRBD1

cdr3_aa: CANRGSFTDTQYF
cdr3_nt: TGTGCCAACCGGGGCTCTTTCACAGATACGCAGTATTTT
v_call: TRBV2
j_call: TRBJ2-3
clone_size: few
d_call: NA

cdr3_aa: CASSLVSTGELFF
cdr3_nt: TGTGCCAGCAGCTTAGTGAGCACCGGGGAGCTGTTTTTT
v_call: TRBV7-2
j_call: TRBJ2-2
clone_size: many
d_call: NA

cdr3_aa: CASGSGGGNEQFF
cdr3_nt: TGTGCCAGCGGAAGCGGGGGGGGCAATGAGCAGTTCTTC
v_call: TRBV2
j_call: TRBJ2-1
clone_size: NA
d_call: TRBD2

cdr3_aa: CASQTDFYTEAFF
cdr3_nt: TGTGCCAGCCAGACAGACTTTTACACTGAAGCTTTCTTT
v_call: TRBV2
j_call: TRBJ1-1
clone_size: NA
d_call: NA

cdr3_aa: CASSSAEETQYF
cdr3_nt: TGTGCCAGCAGCTCAGCGGAAGAGACCCAGTACTTC
v_call: TRBV6-2/TRBV6-3
j_call: TRBJ2-5
clone_size: many
d_call: NA

cdr3_aa: CSAWTGTGGSPLHF
cdr3_nt: TGCAGTGCTTGGACCGGGACAGGCGGGTCACCCCTCCACTTT
v_call: TRBV20-1
j_call: TRBJ1-6
clone_size: few
d_call: TRBD1

cdr3_aa: CASSIARQSYGYTF
cdr3_nt: TGTGCCAGTAGTATAGCTCGACAGTCCTATGGCTACACCTTC
v_call: TRBV19
j_call: TRBJ1-2
clone_size: many
d_call: NA

cdr3_aa: CASSTTGGEGYTF
cdr3_nt: TGTGCCAGCAGCACCACAGGGGGCGAAGGCTACACCTTC
v_call: TRBV11-1
j_call: TRBJ1-2
clone_size: few
d_call: TRBD1

cdr3_aa: CASSEIGLSTDTQYF
cdr3_nt: TGTGCCAGCAGTGAAATAGGACTTAGCACAGATACGCAGTATTTT
v_call: TRBV25-1
j_call: TRBJ2-3
clone_size: few
d_call: NA

cdr3_aa: CASRPRGPSNTGELFF
cdr3_nt: TGCGCCAGCAGGCCGCGGGGGCCGTCGAACACCGGGGAGCTGTTTTTT
v_call: TRBV5-1
j_call: TRBJ2-2
clone_size: NA
d_call: NA

cdr3_aa: CASSPDITGELFF
cdr3_nt: TGTGCCAGCAGTCCGGATATCACCGGGGAGCTGTTTTTT
v_call: TRBV12-3/TRBV12-4
j_call: TRBJ2-2
clone_size: many
d_call: NA

cdr3_aa: CAFGQGAKNIQYF
cdr3_nt: TGTGCCTTCGGACAGGGGGCCAAAAACATTCAGTACTTC
v_call: TRBV30
j_call: TRBJ2-4
clone_size: NA
d_call: TRBD1

cdr3_aa: CASTPDLAGRNQPQHF
cdr3_nt: TGTGCCAGCACTCCAGACTTGGCAGGGCGCAATCAGCCCCAGCATTTT
v_call: TRBV21-1
j_call: TRBJ1-5
clone_size: NA
d_call: NA

cdr3_aa: CASSPRSGVYEQYF
cdr3_nt: TGTGCCAGCAGCCCAAGATCAGGGGTGTACGAGCAGTACTTC
v_call: TRBV7-2
j_call: TRBJ2-7
clone_size: NA
d_call: NA

cdr3_aa: CASSLPPGLAGKGDTQYF
cdr3_nt: TGTGCCAGCAGCTTACCTCCGGGACTAGCGGGGAAGGGAGATACGCAGTATTTT
v_call: TRBV7-9
j_call: TRBJ2-3
clone_size: few
d_call: TRBD2

cdr3_aa: CASSPNQGETQYF
cdr3_nt: TGTGCCAGCTCACCAAACCAAGGGGAGACCCAGTACTTC
v_call: TRBV18
j_call: TRBJ2-5
clone_size: many
d_call: NA

cdr3_aa: CSASETQYF
cdr3_nt: TGCAGTGCCAGTGAGACCCAGTACTTC
v_call: TRBV20-1
j_call: TRBJ2-5
clone_size: many
d_call: NA

cdr3_aa: CASSYRQAQHF
cdr3_nt: TGTGCCAGCAGCTACCGACAGGCCCAGCATTTT
v_call: TRBV12-3/TRBV12-4
j_call: TRBJ1-5
clone_size: few
d_call: NA

cdr3_aa: CASSLNQGTGNTIYF
cdr3_nt: TGTGCCAGCAGCCTGAACCAAGGGACTGGAAACACCATATATTTT
v_call: TRBV16
j_call: TRBJ1-3
clone_size: NA
d_call: NA

cdr3_aa: CASAVGQVNEKLFF
cdr3_nt: TGCGCCAGCGCCGTGGGACAGGTTAATGAAAAACTGTTTTTT
v_call: TRBV5-1
j_call: TRBJ1-4
clone_size: few
d_call: TRBD1

cdr3_aa: CASSLGQGQAFF
cdr3_nt: TGTGCCAGCAGTTTGGGACAGGGACAGGCTTTCTTT
v_call: TRBV12-3/TRBV12-4
j_call: TRBJ1-1
clone_size: NA
d_call: TRBD1

cdr3_aa: CASSYTNRGGYTF
cdr3_nt: TGTGCCAGCAGTTACACTAACAGGGGAGGCTACACCTTC
v_call: TRBV6-5
j_call: TRBJ1-2
clone_size: few
d_call: TRBD1

cdr3_aa: CASSQGRAFSSGYGYTF
cdr3_nt: TGCGCCAGCAGCCAAGGGAGGGCCTTCAGCTCCGGCTATGGCTACACCTTC
v_call: TRBV4-1
j_call: TRBJ1-2
clone_size: few
d_call: NA

cdr3_aa: CASGQGNTEAFF
cdr3_nt: TGTGCCAGCGGACAGGGGAACACTGAAGCTTTCTTT
v_call: TRBV6-2/TRBV6-3
j_call: TRBJ1-1
clone_size: few
d_call: TRBD1

cdr3_aa: CASRAAGVGNTIYF
cdr3_nt: TGTGCCAGTAGGGCCGCCGGGGTCGGAAACACCATATATTTT
v_call: TRBV19
j_call: TRBJ1-3
clone_size: NA
d_call: NA

cdr3_aa: CATSAGGTDTQYF
cdr3_nt: TGTGCCACCAGTGCGGGGGGTACAGATACGCAGTATTTT
v_call: TRBV24-1
j_call: TRBJ2-3
clone_size: NA
d_call: TRBD2

cdr3_aa: CATSRDLGGGDEQFF
cdr3_nt: TGTGCCACCAGCAGAGACCTAGGGGGGGGTGATGAGCAGTTCTTC
v_call: TRBV15
j_call: TRBJ2-1
clone_size: NA
d_call: NA

cdr3_aa: CSALGAGGTYEQYF
cdr3_nt: TGCAGTGCCCTGGGGGCGGGGGGCACCTACGAGCAGTACTTC
v_call: TRBV20-1
j_call: TRBJ2-7
clone_size: few
d_call: TRBD2

cdr3_aa: CASSGRTVSLRAFF
cdr3_nt: TGCGCCAGCAGCGGGCGGACAGTATCCCTGCGGGCTTTCTTT
v_call: TRBV4-1
j_call: TRBJ1-1
clone_size: many
d_call: NA

cdr3_aa: CASSVTAEGYTF
cdr3_nt: TGTGCCAGCAGTGTTACAGCGGAAGGCTACACCTTC
v_call: TRBV6-1
j_call: TRBJ1-2
clone_size: NA
d_call: NA

cdr3_aa: CASSQERTAHSGNTIYF
cdr3_nt: TGCGCCAGCAGCCAAGAAAGGACAGCTCACTCTGGAAACACCATATATTTT
v_call: TRBV4-3
j_call: TRBJ1-3
clone_size: few
d_call: NA

cdr3_aa: CASSSQGFAGNTIYF
cdr3_nt: TGTGCCAGCAGCAGCCAGGGTTTTGCTGGAAACACCATATATTTT
v_call: TRBV9
j_call: TRBJ1-3
clone_size: few
d_call: NA

cdr3_aa: CASSEGGIINQPQHF
cdr3_nt: TGTGCCAGCAGTGAAGGCGGGATTATAAATCAGCCCCAGCATTTT
v_call: TRBV2
j_call: TRBJ1-5
clone_size: NA
d_call: NA

cdr3_aa: CASSLPLGRKETQYF
cdr3_nt: TGTGCCAGCAGTTTGCCCCTGGGGCGGAAGGAGACCCAGTACTTC
v_call: TRBV12-3/TRBV12-4
j_call: TRBJ2-5
clone_size: NA
d_call: NA

cdr3_aa: CASSAGDSLRTQYF
cdr3_nt: TGTGCCAGCAGCGCAGGGGATTCGCTTCGTACGCAGTATTTT
v_call: TRBV9
j_call: TRBJ2-3
clone_size: few
d_call: NA

cdr3_aa: CASSPLTRGTTDTQYF
cdr3_nt: TGTGCCAGCTCACCACTGACTAGAGGGACAACAGATACGCAGTATTTT
v_call: TRBV18
j_call: TRBJ2-3
clone_size: few
d_call: NA

cdr3_aa: CASSLNRVVDGYTF
cdr3_nt: TGTGCCAGCAGCTTAAACAGGGTAGTCGATGGCTACACCTTC
v_call: TRBV7-2
j_call: TRBJ1-2
clone_size: NA
d_call: NA

cdr3_aa: CASSRQGASGLEQYF
cdr3_nt: TGTGCCAGCAGCCGACAGGGGGCTTCAGGCCTCGAGCAGTACTTC
v_call: TRBV7-2
j_call: TRBJ2-7
clone_size: NA
d_call: TRBD1